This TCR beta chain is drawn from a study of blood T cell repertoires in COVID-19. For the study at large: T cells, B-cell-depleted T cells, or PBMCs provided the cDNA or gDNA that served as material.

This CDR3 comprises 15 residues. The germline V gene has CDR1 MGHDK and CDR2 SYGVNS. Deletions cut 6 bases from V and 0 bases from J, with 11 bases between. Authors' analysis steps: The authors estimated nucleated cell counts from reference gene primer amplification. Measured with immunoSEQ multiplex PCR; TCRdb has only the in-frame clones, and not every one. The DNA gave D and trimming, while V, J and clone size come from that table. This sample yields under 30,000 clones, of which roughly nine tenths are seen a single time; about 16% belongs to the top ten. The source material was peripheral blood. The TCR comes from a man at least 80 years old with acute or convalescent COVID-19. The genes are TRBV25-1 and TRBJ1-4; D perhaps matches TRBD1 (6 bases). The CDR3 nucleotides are TGTGCCAGCAGCCCTTACAGGGCAACTAATGAAAAACTGTTTTTT. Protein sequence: CASSPYRATNEKLFF.